The 13 T cell receptor beta chains in this list originate from one sample, sequenced in a study of post-analysis software for immune sequencing data. Study results and caveats: Five TRBV segments were significantly more frequent in patients than in controls. TRBV5-6, TRBV5-1 and TRBV20-1 were among these segments.

Unique molecular identifiers were built into the TCR beta cDNA libraries. TCRdb re-analysed the PCR reads in MiXCR, keeping a single row per CDR3 protein. The sample consists of roughly 600,000 distinct CDR3 sequences, roughly 45% of them appearing once. These TCRs are of unknown antigen specificity. Sequencing was carried out using blood. These receptors originate from a girl aged 10-17 years with multiple sclerosis.

The chain carries TRBV12-3 or TRBV12-4 and TRBJ2-7; D may be TRBD1 (5 bases). CDR3 length equals 17 residues. V was cut by 2 bases and J by 0 bases, with 17 bases left in between. The CDR3, as DNA: TGTGCCAGCAGTTTATCGTTGGAATCAGGGATCTCCTACGAGCAGTACTTC. It yields the protein CASSLSLESGISYEQYF.

V gene TRBV20-1 combines with J gene TRBJ2-1; 11 positions match TRBD2. Germline CDR1 reads DFQATT; CDR2 reads SNEGSKA (reference sequence). The CDR3 loop spans 15 amino acids. Losses at the gene ends were 1 base for V and 4 bases for J; bases not matched to a gene: 3. DNA of the CDR3: TGCAGTGCTAGAGCGGGACTAGCGGTGTACAATGAGCAGTTCTTC. It translates to CSARAGLAVYNEQFF.

The chain carries TRBV20-1 and TRBJ2-1; D is uncertain. The assigned J gene may be wrong: the sequence end matches TRBJ2-7 better. Germline CDR1 reads DFQATT; CDR2 reads SNEGSKA (reference sequence). This CDR3 region has 14 residues. CDR3 nucleotide sequence: TGCAGTGCTAGAGACGGCGGAACCTACAATGAGCAGTACTTC. Translation gives CSARDGGTYNEQYF.

V and J are TRBV7-2 and TRBJ2-4; 9 bases line up with TRBD1. V trimming: 1 base; J trimming: 3 bases; junction bases outside the gene matches: 13. The germline V gene has CDR1 SGHTA and CDR2 FQGNSA. The CDR3 has 19 residues. The CDR3 protein is CASSLDGTGPCCGKNIQYF. CDR3 nucleotide sequence: TGTGCCAGCAGCTTAGACGGGACAGGGCCTTGTTGTGGCAAAAACATTCAGTACTTC.

The rearrangement joins TRBV7-2 to TRBJ1-1, with 7 bases that match TRBD1. The CDR3 has 14 amino acids. V lost 3 bases to trimming and J lost 2 bases; unmatched junction nucleotides: 3. CDR1 is SGHTA and CDR2 is FQGNSA in the germline V gene. The CDR3 loop is CASSFRGLNTEAFF. Written as DNA, the CDR3 is TGTGCCAGCAGCTTTAGGGGGCTAAACACTGAAGCTTTCTTT.

Remarks on this clonotype: At one boundary the junction diverges from the germline segment, which might be a read error. The chain combines TRBV10-3 with TRBJ2-1; 8 bases are a match to TRBD1. This CDR3 has 17 amino acids. The germline gives CDR1 ENHRY, CDR2 SYGVKD. For the CDR3, the DNA is TGTGTCATCAGTGATGGACAGGGAGCGAGCTCCTACAATGAGCAGTTCTTC. Translating gives CVISDGQGASSYNEQFF.

The V gene is TRBV2, the J gene TRBJ1-1; TRBD1 is a possible D gene (6 bases). The CDR3 has 16 residues. The germline CDR1 and CDR2 sequences are SNHLY and FYNNEI. Trimming left V 6 bases short and J 4 bases short, with 21 bases between. This chain's CDR3 is CASSPGGRGLSTEAFF. The CDR3 DNA sequence: TGTGCCAGCAGCCCCGGGGGGCGGGGCTTAAGCACTGAAGCTTTCTTT.

With regard to this clonotype: It is likely a read error, because the conserved phenylalanine at the end of the CDR3 is missing. CDR3 residues: CSAKRGDTQYY. DNA of the CDR3: TGCAGTGCCAAGCGTGGGGATACGCAGTATTAT. The J gene is TRBJ2-3, the V gene TRBV20-1; D ambiguous. CDR1 is DFQATT, CDR2 SNEGSKA, per germline (reference sequence). Trimming removed 6 bases from V and 6 bases from J, with 10 bases in between. This CDR3 contains 11 residues.

J is TRBJ2-7 and V is TRBV20-1; D is undetermined. Trimming pared 4 bases from V and 0 bases from J, leaving 13 bases between. CDR3 size: 14 residues. Looked up from germline, CDR1 is DFQATT and CDR2 is SNEGSKA (reference sequence). The CDR3: CSAMVEGSSYEQYF. The CDR3 DNA follows: TGCAGTGCTATGGTTGAAGGCAGCTCCTACGAGCAGTACTTC.

The chain recombines TRBV6-4 with TRBJ2-1; D gene ambiguous. The V end lost 4 bases, the J end lost 4 bases, and 11 bases lay between the germline ends. Germline assignment: CDR1 MRHNA and CDR2 SNTAGT. The CDR3 is 14 residues long. For the CDR3, the DNA is TGTGCCAGCAGTGCGCAGCCTGGATACAATGAGCAGTTCTTC. Translated: CASSAQPGYNEQFF.

The CDR3 coding sequence is TGTGCCAGCAGCCCCCCGGACATAACCTATGGCTACACCTTC. Encoded protein: CASSPPDITYGYTF. The chain uses TRBV9 and TRBJ1-2; D might be TRBD1 (5 bases). V gave up 4 bases and J gave up 4 bases, with 14 bases separating them. The CDR3 totals 14 residues. Looked up from germline, CDR1 is SGDLS and CDR2 is YYNGEE.

This clonotype was counted once. This chain connects TRBV11-1 to TRBJ2-7, with a weak D call TRBD1 (6 bases). The CDR3 runs to 15 residues. V lost 5 bases to trimming and J lost 0 bases, with 14 bases between them. CDR1 and CDR2 (germline): SGHAT, FQDESV (reference sequence). CDR3 sequence reads: CASSETGTNSYEQYF. The CDR3 coding sequence is TGTGCCAGCAGCGAAACAGGGACCAACTCCTACGAGCAGTACTTC.

This clonotype was found many times. The gene calls are TRBV6-4 and TRBJ2-3, with 7 bases that match TRBD1. CDR1 MRHNA and CDR2 SNTAGT come from the germline V gene. The CDR3 is 14 residues long. The trim removed 2 bases at V and 2 bases at J, leaving 1 base unmatched. CDR3 loop: CASSDGTDTDTQYF. CDR3 sequence (DNA): TGTGCCAGCAGTGACGGGACAGACACAGATACGCAGTATTTT.